These 16 T cell receptor beta chains were sequenced from one sample in a study of blood T cell repertoires in COVID-19. The table came from immunoSEQ multiplex PCR; TCRdb's copy has only in-frame clones and leaves some out. This sample has 250,000 to 300,000 clones; 86% occur once, and the top ten carry approximately 12%. Sample: peripheral blood. The receptor source for this set is a woman aged 25 to 39 with COVID-19, enrolled during active disease.

This chain joins TRBV5-1 and TRBJ1-6; TRBD1 might be the D (5 bases). The V gene's germline CDR1 is SGHRS and CDR2 YFSETQ. Trimming removed 1 base at V and 5 bases at J, with 7 bases between. The CDR3 has 14 amino acids. The CDR3 here is CASSLSRDNSPLHF. CDR3 coding DNA: TGCGCCAGCAGCTTGAGCAGGGATAATTCACCCCTCCACTTT.

V is TRBV6-5 and J is TRBJ1-6; weak D call: TRBD1 (5 bases). CDR3 length equals 15 residues. Trimming took 2 bases from V and 8 from J, leaving 13 bases between them. CDR1 is MNHEY and CDR2 is SVGAGI in the germline V gene. In DNA, the CDR3 is TGTGCCAGCAGTTACGGGGCCGTCCAGGATTCACCCCTCCACTTT. This codes for CASSYGAVQDSPLHF.

In its sample, this clone was seen once. The genes are TRBV11-2 and TRBJ2-7; a possible D gene is TRBD2 (5 bases). The CDR3 consists of 15 residues. The V end lost 0 bases, the J end lost 4 bases, and 13 bases lay between the germline ends. Germline CDR1 and CDR2: SGHAT and FQNNGV. The CDR3 DNA reads as TGTGCCAGCAGCTTAGATATCGGGGTGGGGTACGAGCAGTACTTC. Its translation: CASSLDIGVGYEQYF.

The chain is built from TRBV10-2 and TRBJ2-3; 11 bases line up with TRBD2. V trimming: 7 bases; J trimming: 1 base; junction bases outside the gene matches: 4. The CDR3 consists of 15 residues. Germline CDR1 WSHSY, CDR2 SAAADI. This CDR3 reads CASTGLAGGTDTQYF. The CDR3, as DNA: TGCGCCAGCACCGGACTAGCGGGTGGCACAGATACGCAGTATTTT.

The rearrangement uses TRBV4-2 and TRBJ2-1; 11 nucleotides line up with TRBD2. Germline CDR1 is LGHNA and CDR2 is YNFKEQ. CDR3 length: 16 amino acids. Germline trimming cut 1 base from V and 3 bases from J; bases unmatched to any gene: 2. CDR3 region: CASSQVGLADYNEQFF. The CDR3 DNA sequence: TGTGCCAGCAGCCAAGTGGGACTAGCGGACTACAATGAGCAGTTCTTC.

This clone was seen once. This chain links TRBV13 with TRBJ2-5; D is uncertain. The CDR3 runs 15 residues. V shed 0 bases and J shed 2 bases, with 10 bases lying between them. Per the germline V gene, CDR1 is PRHDT and CDR2 is FYEKMQ (reference sequence). CDR3 sequence reads: CASSLGVILQETQYF. The CDR3 DNA follows: TGTGCCAGCAGCTTAGGCGTAATATTGCAAGAGACCCAGTACTTC.

This clone was recorded once. The chain links TRBV28 to TRBJ1-1; D may be TRBD1 (6 bases). This CDR3 contains 12 residues. The germline CDR1 and CDR2 sequences are MDHEN and SYDVKM. V lost 3 bases, J lost 8 bases, and 10 bases lay in between. CDR3 bases: TGTGCCAGCAGTTTCCTACAGGGCGAAGCTTTCTTT. Amino acid sequence: CASSFLQGEAFF. The full variable domain, completed using reference TRBV28 and TRBJ1-1, is DVKVTQSSRYLVKRTGEKVFLECVQDMDHENMFWYRQDPGLGLRLIYFSYDVKMKEKGDIPEGYSVSREKKERFSLILESASTNQTSMYLCASSFLQGEAFFGQGTRLTVV.

The V call is TRBV6-6, the J call TRBJ2-7; weak D call: TRBD2 (5 bases). Germline V lookup: CDR1 MNHNY, CDR2 SVGAGI (reference sequence). With 4 bases removed from V and 4 bases from J, the gap between germline ends came to 17 bases. The CDR3 sequence is 15 residues long. CDR3 sequence (DNA): TGTGCCAGCAGTTTTCGTCCCAAACGGGGATACGAGCAGTACTTC. As protein: CASSFRPKRGYEQYF.

This clone came up once. CDR3 loop: CATMHRLRGNYGYTF. CDR3 DNA sequence: TGTGCCACCATGCATAGGCTACGAGGTAACTATGGCTACACCTTC. The chain carries TRBV6-5 and TRBJ1-2; no clear D gene. Trimming cost V 10 bases and J 1 base, with 19 bases left between them. Germline V lookup: CDR1 MNHEY, CDR2 SVGAGI. This CDR3 comprises 15 residues.

This clone was counted only a few times. The CDR3 sequence: CASSLVRGRGVAFF. Written as DNA, the CDR3 is TGTGCCAGCAGCTTAGTCAGGGGGCGCGGAGTAGCTTTCTTT. The chain uses TRBV7-9 and TRBJ1-1; TRBD1 matches at 8 bases. Germline V lookup: CDR1 SEHNR, CDR2 FQNEAQ (reference sequence). The CDR3 totals 14 residues. Unmatched junction bases numbered 8, after V lost 1 base and J lost 10 bases.

This chain links TRBV6-5 with TRBJ2-2; TRBD1 might be the D (5 bases). The CDR3 spans 12 residues. CDR1 and CDR2 from the germline V gene are MNHEY and SVGAGI. Deletions cut 6 bases from V and 6 bases from J, with 8 bases between. Here the CDR3 reads CASRAGSGELFF. The CDR3 region has the DNA TGTGCCAGCAGGGCAGGGTCCGGGGAGCTGTTTTTT.

The rearrangement links TRBV28 to TRBJ1-1; 7 bases fit TRBD1. Looked up from germline, CDR1 is MDHEN and CDR2 is SYDVKM. The V and J ends lost 6 bases and 5 bases, in that order; junction bases with no gene match: 6. This CDR3 comprises 13 residues. In DNA, the CDR3 is TGTGCCAGCAGGTCACAGGGGTGGACTGAAGCTTTCTTT. Translating it yields CASRSQGWTEAFF.

This chain connects TRBV19 to TRBJ1-1; 10 bases agree with TRBD1. In germline, CDR1 is LNHDA, CDR2 SQIVND (reference sequence). This CDR3 has 15 amino acids. V lost 4 bases to trimming and J lost 3 bases; unmatched junction nucleotides: 5. The CDR3 region is CASSRSGTGDTEAFF. The CDR3 nucleotides read TGTGCCAGTAGTAGATCCGGGACAGGGGACACTGAAGCTTTCTTT.

J is TRBJ1-5 and V is TRBV7-9; 9 positions match TRBD1. Germline CDR1 reads SEHNR; CDR2 reads FQNEAQ (reference sequence). There are 18 residues in the CDR3. V shed 3 bases and J 0 bases; nucleotides not matched to a gene: 9. The CDR3 here is CASSFTGGAFYSNQPQHF. The CDR3, as DNA: TGTGCCAGCAGCTTCACAGGGGGCGCCTTTTATAGCAATCAGCCCCAGCATTTT. Filled out from reference TRBV7-9 and TRBJ1-5, the complete variable domain reads DTGVSQNPRHKITKRGQNVTFRCDPISEHNRLYWYRQTLGQGPEFLTYFQNEAQLEKSRLLSDRFSAERPKGSFSTLEIQRTEQGDSAMYLCASSFTGGAFYSNQPQHFGDGTRLSIL.

This clone showed up just once. The V call is TRBV5-4, the J call TRBJ2-1; weak D call: TRBD1 (6 bases). Germline values: CDR1 SGHNT, CDR2 YYREEE (reference sequence). This CDR3 has 16 residues. V was cut by 2 bases and J by 4 bases, with 16 bases left in between. CDR3 sequence: CASSFIPVRGYNEQFF. The CDR3, as DNA: TGTGCCAGCAGCTTCATCCCGGTCAGGGGTTACAATGAGCAGTTCTTC.

The chain carries TRBV6-5 and TRBJ2-1; TRBD1 matches 7 bases. The CDR3 has 13 amino acids. Per the germline V gene, CDR1 is MNHEY and CDR2 is SVGAGI. Losses at the gene ends were 6 bases for V and 3 bases for J; bases not matched to a gene: 2. The CDR3, as DNA: TGTGCCAGCAGACGACAGGGCTACAATGAGCAGTTCTTC. This gives the protein CASRRQGYNEQFF.